Presented here are 24 T cell receptor beta chains from one specimen sequenced in a study of blood T cell repertoires in COVID-19. Using immunoSEQ multiplex PCR, the repertoire was profiled, and TCRdb retains in-frame clones only, with some absent. In the table there are about 95,000 clones, around 87% of which are singletons. The specimen sequenced was peripheral blood. These receptors were taken from a human donor in a cohort sampled during active COVID-19.

This clone was picked up one time. The genes are TRBV7-2 and TRBJ2-1; possibly TRBD2 for D (6 bases). V was cut by 3 bases and J by 2 bases, with 11 bases left in between. CDR1 SGHTA and CDR2 FQGNSA come from the germline V gene. This CDR3 is 15 amino acids long. CDR3 amino acids: CASSFGTGAYNEQFF. CDR3 bases: TGTGCCAGCAGCTTCGGGACTGGAGCCTACAATGAGCAGTTCTTC.

The chain joins TRBV9 to TRBJ2-1; 13 bases are shared with TRBD2. The CDR3 length is 19 residues. Germline V gene lookup returns CDR1 SGDLS and CDR2 YYNGEE. V lost 0 bases to trimming and J lost 4 bases; unmatched junction nucleotides: 10. CDR3 amino acids: CASSVESSGTSGVYNEQFF. In DNA, the CDR3 is TGTGCCAGCAGCGTAGAAAGTTCGGGGACTAGCGGGGTTTACAATGAGCAGTTCTTC. Drawing the rest from reference TRBV9 and TRBJ2-1, the complete variable domain is DSGVTQTPKHLITATGQRVTLRCSPRSGDLSVYWYQQSLDQGLQFLIQYYNGEERAKGNILERFSAQQFPDLHSELNLSSLELGDSALYFCASSVESSGTSGVYNEQFFGPGTRLTVL.

The V and J genes are TRBV3-1 (or the pseudogene TRBV3-2) and TRBJ1-2; 9 nucleotides line up with TRBD1. The CDR3 has 12 amino acids. The V gene end was trimmed by 4 bases and the J gene end by 9 bases; junction bases not matched to a gene: 3. The germline V gene encodes CDR1 LGHDT and CDR2 YNNKEL (reference sequence). Here the CDR3 reads CASSRGQGSYTF. The CDR3 bases are TGTGCCAGCAGCCGCGGACAGGGGAGCTACACCTTC.

This clone was seen once. The chain carries TRBV28 and TRBJ2-1; D is unresolved. The CDR3 spans 11 residues. V lost 3 bases, J lost 10 bases, and 7 bases lay in between. CDR1 MDHEN and CDR2 SYDVKM come from the germline V gene. The chain's CDR3 is CASSLRREQFF. For the CDR3, the DNA is TGTGCCAGCAGTTTGAGAAGAGAGCAGTTCTTC.

This clone was recorded only once. The rearrangement uses TRBV5-1 and TRBJ2-2; D gene unclear. The CDR3 runs 17 residues. V was clipped by 0 bases and J by 2 bases, with 14 bases between them. Germline CDR1 and CDR2: SGHRS and YFSETQ. The CDR3 nucleotides read TGCGCCAGCAGCTTGGCTTTTAGTCTCCAAAACACCGGGGAGCTGTTTTTT. Protein: CASSLAFSLQNTGELFF.

This sequence joins TRBV30 and TRBJ2-1; perhaps TRBD2 as D (6 bases). V was shortened by 6 bases and J by 4 bases, with 16 bases between the two germline ends. The CDR3 spans 14 residues. Germline V lookup: CDR1 GTSNPN, CDR2 SVGIG (reference sequence). CDR3 residues: CACNLAGFYNEQFF. For the CDR3, the DNA is TGTGCCTGCAATCTGGCGGGGTTTTACAATGAGCAGTTCTTC.

V is TRBV3-1 (or the pseudogene TRBV3-2) and J is TRBJ2-5; 8 nucleotides line up with TRBD2. The junction had 11 bases not matched to a gene; V was cut back by 2 bases and J by 6 bases. Germline V CDR1 and CDR2: LGHDT, YNNKEL (reference sequence). There are 16 residues in the CDR3. CDR3 amino acids: CASSQNGGGRAQTQYF. The CDR3 DNA follows: TGTGCCAGCAGCCAAAACGGCGGGGGGCGGGCTCAGACCCAGTACTTC.

This sequence joins TRBV4-1 and TRBJ2-7; possibly TRBD2 for D (6 bases). V was trimmed by 6 bases and J by 0 bases, leaving 15 bases between them. Germline CDR1 is MGHRA and CDR2 is YSYEKL. This CDR3 has 15 residues. The CDR3 protein is CASRGGDRSSYEQYF. The CDR3 bases are TGCGCCAGCAGGGGAGGAGACAGAAGCTCCTACGAGCAGTACTTC.

The chain couples TRBV5-1 to TRBJ1-4; D is perhaps TRBD1 (5 bases). Trimming took off 0 bases at V and 5 bases at J, with 8 bases between the two ends. The CDR3 runs to 14 residues. Per germline, CDR1 SGHRS and CDR2 YFSETQ. The CDR3 nucleotides are TGCGCCAGCAGCTTGGGACAGCCAAATGAAAAACTGTTTTTT. Translating it yields CASSLGQPNEKLFF.

The rearrangement uses TRBV5-4 and TRBJ1-2; D unclear. V was shortened by 3 bases and J by 7 bases, with 13 bases between the two germline ends. The CDR3 contains 13 residues. CDR1 is SGHNT, CDR2 YYREEE, per germline (reference sequence). The CDR3 sequence is CASSSPQAVGYTF. CDR3 bases: TGTGCCAGCAGCTCGCCCCAGGCTGTTGGCTACACCTTC. The full variable domain, its missing parts supplied by reference TRBV5-4 and TRBJ1-2, is ETGVTQSPTHLIKTRGQQVTLRCSSQSGHNTVSWYQQALGQGPQFIFQYYREEENGRGNFPPRFSGLQFPNYSSELNVNALELDDSALYLCASSSPQAVGYTFGSGTRLTVV.

This chain joins TRBV5-1 and TRBJ1-6; D is uncertain. Germline V CDR1 and CDR2: SGHRS, YFSETQ. CDR3 length: 17 residues. Trimming pared 2 bases from V and 2 bases from J, leaving 14 bases between. For the CDR3, the DNA is TGCGCCAGCAGCTTCGATAACATGTTAACCTATAATTCACCCCTCCACTTT. Its translation is CASSFDNMLTYNSPLHF.

The genes are TRBV13 and TRBJ2-1, with 10 bases matching TRBD1. With 7 bases clipped from V and 7 bases from J, the junction kept 7 bases outside the gene matches. CDR3 length equals 14 residues. In germline, CDR1 is PRHDT, CDR2 FYEKMQ (reference sequence). In DNA form, the CDR3 reads TGTGCCAGCAATCCGGGACAGGGGTCGAATGAGCAGTTCTTC. Protein product: CASNPGQGSNEQFF.

The V call is TRBV18, the J call TRBJ2-7; D call uncertain. The CDR3 runs 13 residues. The germline V gene has CDR1 KGHSH and CDR2 LQKENI. The V gene lost 0 bases and the J gene lost 0 bases, with 3 bases spanning the gap. The CDR3 bases are TGTGCCAGCTCACCACCGAGCTCCTACGAGCAGTACTTC. This sequence encodes CASSPPSSYEQYF.

V and J are TRBV9 and TRBJ2-1, with D unclear. The CDR3 covers 16 residues. Trimming pared 0 bases from V and 0 bases from J, leaving 10 bases between. CDR1 is SGDLS, CDR2 YYNGEE, per germline. The DNA of the CDR3 is TGTGCCAGCAGCGTAGATGCCTCTAGCTCCTACAATGAGCAGTTCTTC. This sequence encodes CASSVDASSSYNEQFF.

This clone was seen more than once but under ten times. This chain joins TRBV12-3 or TRBV12-4 and TRBJ1-1; D is unclear. This CDR3 has 13 amino acids. With 2 bases removed from V and 1 base from J, the gap between germline ends came to 5 bases. The CDR3 nucleotides read TGTGCCAGCAGTTTAACACGGAACACTGAAGCTTTCTTT. Amino acid sequence: CASSLTRNTEAFF.

V and J are TRBV3-1 (or the pseudogene TRBV3-2) and TRBJ2-1; 11 nucleotides agree with TRBD1. The J segment lost 0 bases and the V segment lost 3 bases, leaving 7 bases of the junction unmatched. Germline V gene sequence: CDR1 LGHDT, CDR2 YNNKEL (reference sequence). The length of the CDR3 is 18 residues. This CDR3 reads CASSHGTGGRSSYNEQFF. The CDR3 DNA reads TGTGCCAGCAGCCACGGGACAGGGGGTCGAAGCTCCTACAATGAGCAGTTCTTC.

V is TRBV7-8 and J is TRBJ2-7; tentative D call: TRBD1 (6 bases). The CDR3 totals 14 residues. The germline V and J ends were trimmed by 1 base and 4 bases, with 11 bases remaining between them. Germline V gives CDR1 SGHVS, CDR2 FQNEAQ. The CDR3 loop reads CASSLDGGRYEQYF. CDR3 DNA sequence: TGTGCCAGCAGCTTAGATGGGGGCAGGTACGAGCAGTACTTC.

As to this clone: The sample has other DNA sequences that encode this CDR3 too. J is TRBJ1-2 and V is TRBV7-9; 8 bases line up with TRBD1. Germline-derived CDR1 and CDR2 are SEHNR and FQNEAQ (reference sequence). This CDR3 has 14 amino acids. The junction had 5 bases not matched to a gene; V was cut back by 5 bases and J by 3 bases. The DNA of the CDR3 is TGTGCCAGCAGCCCCGGACAGGGACACTATGGCTACACCTTC. Protein product: CASSPGQGHYGYTF.

This chain links TRBV27 with TRBJ1-3, with 8 bases fitting TRBD1. There are 17 residues in the CDR3. Per the germline V gene, CDR1 is MNHEY and CDR2 is SMNVEV (reference sequence). V trimming: 5 bases; J trimming: 0 bases; junction bases outside the gene matches: 9. CDR3 sequence: CASSKQGVSTSGNTIYF. CDR3 DNA sequence: TGTGCCAGCAGTAAACAGGGGGTCTCGACCTCTGGAAACACCATATATTTT.

As for this clone: The junction and the germline gene differ at one end; a read error may be behind it. The chain couples TRBV4-3 to TRBJ2-1; D is perhaps TRBD2 (6 bases). This CDR3 is built from 14 residues. The germline gives CDR1 LGHNA, CDR2 YSLEER. The CDR3 here is CASSLPGLYSEQFF. Here the CDR3 DNA reads TGCGCCAGCAGCCTCCCGGGACTCTACAGTGAGCAGTTCTTC.

The count of this clone is one. J is TRBJ2-7 and V is TRBV7-2; D not resolved. The V end was cut by 5 bases, the J end by 3 bases, with 5 bases between. The germline CDR1 and CDR2 sequences are SGHTA and FQGNSA. The CDR3 contains 11 residues. CDR3 amino acids: CASSPLYEQYF. The CDR3 region has the DNA TGTGCCAGCAGCCCACTCTACGAGCAGTACTTC.

V and J are TRBV13 and TRBJ2-7, with a possible D match to TRBD2 (5 bases). This CDR3 contains 14 residues. The germline V gene encodes CDR1 PRHDT and CDR2 FYEKMQ (reference sequence). The V end was cut by 4 bases, the J end by 0 bases, with 10 bases between. The CDR3 loop is CASSSSGSSYEQYF. Written as DNA, the CDR3 is TGTGCCAGCAGCTCGAGCGGAAGCTCCTACGAGCAGTACTTC.

The chain is built from TRBV25-1 and TRBJ2-1; D may be TRBD2 (6 bases). Trimming cost V 0 bases and J 1 base, with 13 bases left between them. Germline lookup yields CDR1 MGHDK and CDR2 SYGVNS. This CDR3 contains 17 residues. In DNA form, the CDR3 reads TGTGCCAGCAGTGAATATTTTCCCGGGGGATCCTACAATGAGCAGTTCTTC. It translates to CASSEYFPGGSYNEQFF.

The chain uses TRBV7-6 and TRBJ1-1, with 9 bases that match TRBD1. Germline V CDR1 and CDR2: SGHVS, FNYEAQ. This CDR3 comprises 15 residues. V gave up 5 bases and J gave up 4 bases; unmatched junction bases: 8. CDR3 in amino acids: CASSDRTGEGTEAFF. The CDR3 DNA is TGTGCCAGCAGCGACCGGACAGGGGAGGGCACTGAAGCTTTCTTT.